The 6 T cell receptor beta chains presented below share a single source sample, sequenced in a study of PD-1 blockade in classical Hodgkin lymphoma. No patient escaped relapse after autologous stem cell transplantation, and brentuximab vedotin exposure varied. The repertoire was sequenced with immunoSEQ multiplex PCR; TCRdb's copy has only in-frame clones and lacks some. The sample yields about 97,000 clones, roughly 84% seen once. Sequenced material: peripheral blood mononuclear cells (PBMCs), taken at baseline. The receptors originated from a human donor with classical Hodgkin lymphoma.

The V and J genes are TRBV5-4 and TRBJ2-6; D unresolved. Germline-derived CDR1 and CDR2 are SGHNT and YYREEE (reference sequence). V was pared by 2 bases and J by 0 bases, with 3 bases between. The CDR3 loop spans 14 amino acids. Written as DNA, the CDR3 is TGTGCCAGCAGCTTCTACTCTGGGGCCAACGTCCTGACTTTC. Protein: CASSFYSGANVLTF.

The chain couples TRBV2 to TRBJ2-1; TRBD2 matches at 8 bases. Germline values: CDR1 SNHLY, CDR2 FYNNEI. J lost 2 bases, V lost 6 bases, and 6 bases had no gene match. The CDR3 runs 15 residues. The CDR3 DNA sequence: TGTGCCAGCAGGAATATAGCGGGACCCTACAATGAGCAGTTCTTC. Residues: CASRNIAGPYNEQFF. Filled out from reference TRBV2 and TRBJ2-1, the complete variable domain reads EPEVTQTPSHQVTQMGQEVILRCVPISNHLYFYWYRQILGQKVEFLVSFYNNEISEKSEIFDDQFSVERPDGSNFTLKIRSTKLEDSAMYFCASRNIAGPYNEQFFGPGTRLTVL.

The chain has TRBV11-1 and TRBJ2-5, with 11 positions matching TRBD1. J lost 5 bases, V lost 3 bases, and 5 bases had no gene match. Germline CDR1 reads SGHAT; CDR2 reads FQDESV (reference sequence). The CDR3 spans 15 residues. The CDR3 DNA sequence: TGTGCCAGCAGCTTTCGGACAGGGGGCGCTGAGACCCAGTACTTC. Its protein product is CASSFRTGGAETQYF.

The chain links TRBV19 to TRBJ1-5; tentatively, D is TRBD1 (5 bases). The CDR3 has 17 residues. Trimming left V 3 bases short and J 0 bases short, with 15 bases between. Germline loops: CDR1 LNHDA, CDR2 SQIVND (reference sequence). CDR3 sequence: CASSIRGHGYSNQPQHF. The CDR3, as DNA: TGTGCCAGTAGTATCCGAGGACACGGATATAGCAATCAGCCCCAGCATTTT.

This clone came up a few times. This chain links TRBV5-1 with TRBJ1-1; tentative D call: TRBD1 (6 bases). Germline V gene lookup returns CDR1 SGHRS and CDR2 YFSETQ. The V and J ends lost 4 bases and 0 bases respectively, with 13 bases between them. The CDR3 is 15 residues long. CDR3 sequence (DNA): TGCGCCAGCAGCCTCCTACAGGGCATGAACACTGAAGCTTTCTTT. Protein product: CASSLLQGMNTEAFF.

The gene calls are TRBV19 and TRBJ1-2; D possibly corresponds to TRBD1 (6 bases). The V and J ends lost 1 base and 3 bases respectively, with 12 bases between them. Germline V lookup: CDR1 LNHDA, CDR2 SQIVND (reference sequence). This CDR3 region has 15 residues. This chain's CDR3 is CASSIVARGDYGYTF. CDR3 DNA sequence: TGTGCCAGTAGTATAGTCGCCAGGGGTGACTATGGCTACACCTTC.